This entry is about one T cell receptor (beta chain). Generated by immunoSEQ multiplex PCR, the TCRdb table keeps only in-frame clones and is missing some. The table records about 34,000 clones, about nine tenths of them present only once. These data originate in a study of OX40 agonist ivuxolimab in advanced cancers. Study information: Each patient was given ivuxolimab into a vein every 2 weeks, at 0.01 to 10 mg/kg.

Trimming cost V 7 bases and J 6 bases, with 9 bases left between them. The CDR3 has 12 amino acids. Germline CDR1 SGHTA, CDR2 FQGTGA. The chain employs TRBV7-3 and TRBJ2-2; no reliable D call. This sequence was found in an adult with an advanced solid tumor such as melanoma, head and neck, liver or kidney cancer. The specimen comprised CD4+ or CD8+ T cells sorted from blood, sampled in a trial of the OX40 agonist ivuxolimab. As DNA, the CDR3 is TGTGCCAGCAAACTACCAGCCGGGGAGCTGTTTTTT. This translates into CASKLPAGELFF.